Below are 4 T cell receptor beta chains sequenced from a single sample in a study of shared T cell receptors in the human thymus. Only in-frame clones appear in the TCRdb table, and some are missing; sequencing was by immunoSEQ multiplex PCR. The sample comprises approximately 400,000 clones, 95% of which are singletons, and roughly 0.02% rests with the top ten. Sequencing input: thymocytes. These receptors came from a human donor.

The chain recombines TRBV9 with TRBJ1-5; 7 bases fit TRBD1. V was pared by 4 bases and J by 4 bases, with 2 bases of the junction left unmatched. Germline V gives CDR1 SGDLS, CDR2 YYNGEE. There are 13 residues in the CDR3. The CDR3 loop is CASSQTGNQPQHF. The CDR3 region has the DNA TGTGCCAGCAGCCAGACAGGGAATCAGCCCCAGCATTTT.

This clone has just one count. This chain uses TRBV2 with TRBJ1-1, with no clear D. Germline-derived CDR1 and CDR2 are SNHLY and FYNNEI. The CDR3 extends over 13 amino acids. The ends were cut back, 6 bases at V and 5 bases at J, with 13 bases in the middle. CDR3 sequence: CASSHETRTEAFF. As DNA, the CDR3 is TGTGCCAGCAGCCACGAAACGAGGACTGAAGCTTTCTTT.

This sequence joins TRBV7-3 and TRBJ2-4; 14 positions match TRBD2. The CDR3 runs 19 residues. Germline lookup yields CDR1 SGHTA and CDR2 FQGTGA. The V gene end was trimmed by 4 bases and the J gene end by 1 base; junction bases not matched to a gene: 9. CDR3 DNA: TGTGCCAGCAGCTCGCGACTAGCGGGAGGGCCGAGGGCCAAAAACATTCAGTACTTC. Amino acid sequence: CASSSRLAGGPRAKNIQYF.

This clone was detected once. V gene TRBV5-1 combines with J gene TRBJ2-1, with D unresolved. Trimming pared 5 bases from V and 5 bases from J, leaving 8 bases between. CDR3 length: 12 amino acids. Germline loops: CDR1 SGHRS, CDR2 YFSETQ. CDR3 nucleotide sequence: TGCGCCAGCAGGGAACTTGACAATGAGCAGTTCTTC. This gives the protein CASRELDNEQFF.